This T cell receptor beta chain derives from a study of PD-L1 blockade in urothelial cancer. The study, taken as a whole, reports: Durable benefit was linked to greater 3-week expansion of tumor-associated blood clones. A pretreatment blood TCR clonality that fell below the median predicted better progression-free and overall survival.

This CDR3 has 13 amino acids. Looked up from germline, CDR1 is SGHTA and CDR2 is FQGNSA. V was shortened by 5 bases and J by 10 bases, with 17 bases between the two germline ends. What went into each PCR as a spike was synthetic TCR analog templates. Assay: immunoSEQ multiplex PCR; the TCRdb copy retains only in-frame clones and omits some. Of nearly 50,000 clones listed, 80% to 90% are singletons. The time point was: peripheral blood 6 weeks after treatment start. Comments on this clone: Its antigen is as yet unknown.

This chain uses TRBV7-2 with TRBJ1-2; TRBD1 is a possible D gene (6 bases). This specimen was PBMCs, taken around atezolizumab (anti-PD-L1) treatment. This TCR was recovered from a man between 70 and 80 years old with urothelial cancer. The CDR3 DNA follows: TGTGCCAGCAGCCAGCCGGGACACGTGTCCTACACCTTC. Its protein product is CASSQPGHVSYTF.